This TCR beta chain was sequenced during a study of T cell changes during pregnancy in multiple sclerosis. Sequenced by immunoSEQ multiplex PCR; TCRdb stores in-frame clones only, minus some. The sample includes some 20,000 clones, less than 95% of them seen just once. The TCR was taken from a female donor in good health, enrolled as a control in a pregnancy study. The sample here was CD4+ T cells from peripheral blood mononuclear cells, taken in the third trimester of pregnancy.

The CDR3, as DNA: TGTGCCAGCAGCGTGTTGTCGGGAACAACTAATGAAAAACTGTTTTTT. Its protein product is CASSVLSGTTNEKLFF. This rearrangement joins TRBV9 to TRBJ1-4, with D hard to call. This CDR3 contains 16 residues. Trimming removed 2 bases at V and 0 bases at J, with 11 bases between. Germline loops: CDR1 SGDLS, CDR2 YYNGEE.